This TCR beta chain was retrieved from a study of cytomegalovirus exposure and HLA in healthy donors. Study-wide results and limits: Most TCR sequences proved rare, with some public TCRs found in many donors. Cytomegalovirus association was assigned to about 150 TCR beta chains. A few chains tied to CMV proved CMV antigen-specific in vitro. Subsequent analysis revealed that first-cohort TCR clusters tended to co-occur in the 95 to 150 validation repertoires.

TCRdb's copy holds only in-frame clones and misses some; the assay was immunoSEQ multiplex PCR. The table shows roughly 43,000 clones, with around 90% occurring only once. With regard to this clone: As yet, its antigen is unknown.

CDR1 is MNHNS, CDR2 SASEGT, per germline. This CDR3 has 13 residues. Trimming cost V 4 bases and J 6 bases; bases outside gene matches: 6. Source material: PBMCs. This clonotype was sampled from a man in his late teens or twenties in good health and CMV-seronegative. The chain links TRBV6-1 to TRBJ2-7, with TRBD1 identical over 7 bases. CDR3 region: CASSVWDSREQYF. For the CDR3, the DNA is TGTGCCAGCAGTGTGTGGGACAGCCGCGAGCAGTACTTC.